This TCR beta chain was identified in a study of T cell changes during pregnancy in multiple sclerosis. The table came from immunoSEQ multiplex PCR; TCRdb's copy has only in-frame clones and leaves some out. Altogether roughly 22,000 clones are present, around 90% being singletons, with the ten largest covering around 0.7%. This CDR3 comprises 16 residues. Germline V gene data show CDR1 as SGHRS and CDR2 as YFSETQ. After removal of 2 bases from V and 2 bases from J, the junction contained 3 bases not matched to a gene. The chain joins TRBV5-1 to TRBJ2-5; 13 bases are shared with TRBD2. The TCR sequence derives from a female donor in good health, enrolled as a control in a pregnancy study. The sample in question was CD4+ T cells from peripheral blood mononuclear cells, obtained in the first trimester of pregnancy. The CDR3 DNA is TGCGCCAGCAGCTTCGGGACTAGCGGGGCACAAGAGACCCAGTACTTC. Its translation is CASSFGTSGAQETQYF.